Sequencing of this T cell receptor beta chain was carried out in a study of T cell repertoires in cytomegalovirus infection. Across the study: A matching HLA type, together with CMV infection, was signaled by public TCR beta signatures. The study, taken as a whole, reports: There were HLA-C-restricted CMV-specific TCR beta clonotypes dominating the ex vivo response. Carriers of CMV plus the relevant HLA were identified by cumulative public TCR beta family frequency.

Trimming cost V 1 base and J 1 base, with 16 bases left between them. Germline assignment: CDR1 SGHVS and CDR2 FNYEAQ. The CDR3 sequence is 17 residues long. This clonotype was detected ten times or more. Its antigen is undetermined. TCRdb re-analysed the reads in MiXCR, keeping a single row per CDR3 protein. The sample shows hundreds of thousands of distinct CDR3 sequences, 15% to 20% of them seen only once. The V and J genes are TRBV7-6 and TRBJ1-1, with unresolved D. The sequenced sample consisted of PBMCs. The clonotype comes from a human donor in good health (CMV status not recorded). Some clones in this sample may be carry-over from other donors' samples. The CDR3 nucleotides are TGTGCCAGCAGCTTAGAGGTCGGGGAGGGAGGGAACACTGAAGCTTTCTTT. Residues: CASSLEVGEGGNTEAFF.